This TCR beta chain was sequenced during a study of cytomegalovirus exposure and HLA in healthy donors. Findings and caveats of the study: Rare TCR sequences predominated, though certain public TCRs were found in many donors.

The CDR3 covers 13 residues. The germline V gene encodes CDR1 LNHDA and CDR2 SQIVND (reference sequence). Trimming took off 5 bases at V and 4 bases at J, with 11 bases between the two ends. Remarks on this clone: Its cognate antigen is unknown.

The PCR used 60 Vbeta and 13 Jbeta primers. TCRdb's table, derived via immunoSEQ multiplex PCR, lists solely in-frame clones and lacks some. The sample has 150,000 to 200,000 clones; roughly 79% are singletons. Sequenced material: PBMCs. This clonotype was sampled from a man aged 50-59 years in good health and CMV-seropositive. The V gene is TRBV19, the J gene TRBJ1-2; D unclear. CDR3 region: CASSFGRGYGYTF. CDR3 nucleotides: TGTGCCAGTAGTTTTGGGAGAGGCTATGGCTACACCTTC.